The rows below give T cell receptor beta chains drawn from one sample of a study of blood T cells in healthy people across ages. MiXCR was run by TCRdb on the 5' RACE reads, yielding one entry per CDR3 protein. This sample yields about 1.6 million distinct CDR3 sequences, of which about 35% are seen a single time; approximately 11% belongs to the top ten. Sequencing input: blood. Source of these receptors: a woman aged 25 to 39 in good health. CDR3s include the opening cysteine and the closing phenylalanine or tryptophan. D genes are given only for firm matches. Where a row states a size, it is once, few, many or the class of an expanded clone; other rows omit it.

D	size	J	V	CDR3	DNA
.	.	TRBJ1-1	TRBV5-1	CASSSSGVRTEAFF	TGCGCCAGCAGCTCATCAGGGGTTCGCACTGAAGCTTTCTTT
.	.	TRBJ1-5	TRBV5-1	CASSLGEGVQPQHF	TGCGCCAGCAGCTTGGGGGAGGGTGTGCAGCCCCAGCATTTT
.	.	TRBJ1-1	TRBV20-1	CSASQGTYTEAFF	TGCAGTGCCTCCCAGGGAACGTACACTGAAGCTTTCTTT
.	.	TRBJ2-5	TRBV20-1	CSARGTNQETQYF	TGCAGTGCTAGGGGTACGAACCAAGAGACCCAGTACTTC
.	.	TRBJ2-7	TRBV2	CASSRGTADEQYF	TGTGCCAGCAGTCGCGGGACAGCTGACGAGCAGTACTTC
.	few	TRBJ2-2	TRBV29-1	CSVVAAVSGELFF	TGCAGCGTTGTGGCGGCAGTCTCCGGGGAGCTGTTTTTT
TRBD1	few	TRBJ1-2	TRBV6-5	CASRYRGANYGYTF	TGTGCCAGCAGATACAGGGGAGCGAACTATGGCTACACCTTC
.	.	TRBJ2-2	TRBV6-6	CASSYSRHNTGELFF	TGTGCCAGCAGTTACTCGAGACACAACACCGGGGAGCTGTTTTTT
.	.	TRBJ1-2	TRBV10-2	CASGIGRLNGYTF	TGCGCCAGTGGGATAGGGCGACTCAATGGCTACACCTTC
TRBD2	many	TRBJ2-5	TRBV4-1	CASSQGLAETQYF	TGCGCCAGCAGCCAAGGACTAGCGGAGACCCAGTACTTC
.	.	TRBJ1-2	TRBV27	CASSLVAPNEGYGYTF	TGTGCCAGCAGTTTAGTTGCCCCAAATGAAGGCTATGGCTACACCTTC
.	few	TRBJ2-5	TRBV15	CATSRTKGGYETQYF	TGTGCCACCAGCAGAACCAAAGGGGGGTACGAGACCCAGTACTTC
.	.	TRBJ2-1	TRBV6-1	CASSEQASVYFPNEQFF	TGCGCCAGCAGTGAACAGGCCTCGGTTTACTTCCCCAATGAGCAGTTCTTC
.	many	TRBJ2-1	TRBV29-1	CSVAGEYEQFF	TGCAGCGTTGCGGGGGAATATGAGCAGTTCTTC
TRBD1	few	TRBJ2-1	TRBV4-1	CAIPRQGAENEQFF	TGCGCCATCCCTAGACAGGGGGCGGAAAATGAGCAGTTCTTC
TRBD2	few	TRBJ2-7	TRBV10-3	CAISLTFTSGGTYEQYF	TGTGCCATCAGTTTAACCTTTACTAGCGGGGGAACCTACGAGCAGTACTTC
TRBD1	.	TRBJ2-5	TRBV7-9	CASSLTGQGLETQYF	TGTGCCAGCAGCTTAACCGGACAGGGCCTGGAGACCCAGTACTTC
.	.	TRBJ2-7	TRBV13	CASSSAEKKGILVTNYEQYF	TGTGCCAGCAGCTCGGCAGAAAAGAAGGGAATTTTGGTAACCAACTACGAGCAGTACTTC
.	few	TRBJ1-2	TRBV5-4	CASSDLRGARGYTF	TGTGCCAGCAGCGATCTACGGGGGGCGCGGGGCTACACCTTC
TRBD1	.	TRBJ2-7	TRBV20-1	CSALNYGTGYEQYF	TGCAGTGCTCTTAATTACGGGACAGGCTACGAGCAGTACTTC
TRBD2	.	TRBJ2-1	TRBV12-3/TRBV12-4	CASSKRGSYSEQFF	TGTGCCAGCAGTAAGCGCGGGAGTTACAGTGAGCAGTTCTTC
.	few	TRBJ2-5	TRBV12-3/TRBV12-4	CASSPLTSQETQYF	TGTGCCAGCAGCCCATTGACTAGCCAAGAGACCCAGTACTTC
TRBD1	.	TRBJ1-4	TRBV13	CASSSGTGSYEKLFF	TGTGCCAGCAGCTCCGGGACAGGGAGCTATGAAAAACTGTTTTTT
.	few	TRBJ2-7	TRBV6-6	CASSPFSGAYSYEQYF	TGTGCCAGCAGCCCCTTTAGCGGAGCTTACTCCTACGAGCAGTACTTC
TRBD1	.	TRBJ2-3	TRBV20-1	CSASEGQGYSSIDTQYF	TGCAGTGCCTCCGAGGGACAGGGATATTCTAGCATAGATACGCAGTATTTT
TRBD2	.	TRBJ2-3	TRBV7-8	CASSLVAIAGEADTQYF	TGTGCCAGTAGCTTAGTGGCAATAGCGGGAGAAGCAGATACGCAGTATTTT
.	.	TRBJ2-2	TRBV12-3/TRBV12-4	CASSPKQAGLVTGELFF	TGTGCCAGCAGCCCCAAGCAGGCGGGGTTGGTCACCGGGGAGCTGTTTTTT
TRBD1	few	TRBJ2-4	TRBV18	CASSTTGSSIAKNIQYF	TGTGCCAGCTCAACGACAGGGAGCAGCATAGCCAAAAACATTCAGTACTTC
TRBD2	.	TRBJ2-2	TRBV12-3/TRBV12-4	CASSLWGRGRPNTGELFF	TGTGCCAGCAGTTTATGGGGTCGCGGGAGGCCTAACACCGGGGAGCTGTTTTTT
.	few	TRBJ2-1	TRBV20-1	CSASVGGPYNEQFF	TGCAGTGCTAGCGTTGGGGGACCCTACAATGAGCAGTTCTTC
TRBD2	.	TRBJ2-1	TRBV9	CASSALGGRTYNEQFF	TGTGCCAGCAGCGCCTTGGGCGGGAGGACGTACAATGAGCAGTTCTTC
.	.	TRBJ2-7	TRBV5-6	CASSFFDGEQYF	TGTGCCAGCAGCTTTTTTGATGGCGAGCAGTACTTC
.	.	TRBJ2-2	TRBV9	CASSVEGSNTGELFF	TGTGCCAGCAGCGTAGAGGGTAGTAATACCGGGGAGCTGTTTTTT
TRBD2	few	TRBJ2-7	TRBV27	CASSLHYTAGAYEQYF	TGTGCCAGCAGTTTACACTACACAGCGGGAGCCTACGAGCAGTACTTC
TRBD2	few	TRBJ2-1	TRBV27	CASSYLPLAGLPYNEQFF	TGTGCCAGCAGTTACCTCCCCCTAGCGGGCCTCCCCTACAATGAGCAGTTCTTC
.	.	TRBJ2-1	TRBV7-2	CASSLMAGSWFF	TGTGCCAGCAGCTTAATGGCAGGGAGTTGGTTCTTC
.	.	TRBJ2-3	TRBV5-6	CASSFRYAATDTQYF	TGTGCCAGCAGCTTCAGGTATGCGGCCACAGATACGCAGTATTTT
.	many	TRBJ1-2	TRBV6-6	CASSPVSYGYTF	TGTGCCAGCAGCCCGGTGTCCTATGGCTACACCTTC
TRBD2	.	TRBJ2-2	TRBV4-1	CASSQVGRGAGELFF	TGCGCCAGCAGCCAAGTCGGGAGGGGCGCCGGGGAGCTGTTTTTT
TRBD2	.	TRBJ2-7	TRBV4-1	CASSQVLAGGTAYEQYF	TGCGCCAGCAGCCAAGTACTAGCGGGGGGCACCGCATACGAGCAGTACTTC
TRBD1	.	TRBJ2-7	TRBV5-8	CASSLGQGQVSYEQYF	TGTGCCAGCAGCTTGGGACAGGGTCAAGTATCCTACGAGCAGTACTTC
.	few	TRBJ2-5	TRBV21-1	CASSRLAGTGETQYF	TGTGCCAGCAGCAGGCTAGCGGGGACGGGAGAGACCCAGTACTTC
TRBD2	.	TRBJ2-3	TRBV12-3/TRBV12-4	CASSYSGASTDTQYF	TGTGCCAGCAGTTATAGCGGGGCTAGCACAGATACGCAGTATTTT
.	.	TRBJ1-2	TRBV7-9	CASSFTSAVANYGYTF	TGTGCCAGCAGCTTTACGTCGGCAGTAGCTAACTATGGCTACACCTTC
TRBD1	few	TRBJ2-6	TRBV28	CASSPTGSSGANVLTF	TGTGCCAGCAGTCCGACAGGGAGCTCTGGGGCCAACGTCCTGACTTTC
TRBD1	.	TRBJ2-1	TRBV7-3	CASSIPGIFKDRRSYNEQFF	TGTGCCAGCAGCATCCCCGGGATCTTTAAGGACAGGCGGTCCTACAATGAGCAGTTCTTC
.	.	TRBJ2-3	TRBV19	CASRGPDTQYF	TGTGCCAGTAGGGGGCCAGATACGCAGTATTTT
TRBD2	few	TRBJ2-1	TRBV20-1	CSARTRGGGYNEQFF	TGCAGTGCTAGAACCCGCGGGGGGGGTTACAATGAGCAGTTCTTC
TRBD2	many	TRBJ2-1	TRBV7-3	CASSLRLAAYNEQFF	TGTGCCAGCAGCTTAAGACTAGCGGCCTACAATGAGCAGTTCTTC
TRBD1	few	TRBJ2-7	TRBV5-6	CASSSRQGMSYEQYF	TGTGCCAGCAGCTCGAGACAGGGTATGTCCTACGAGCAGTACTTC
.	few	TRBJ2-1	TRBV13	CASSSRRVHNEQFF	TGTGCCAGCAGCTCGCGTCGGGTGCACAATGAGCAGTTCTTC
.	.	TRBJ1-5	TRBV28	CASSFPANQPQHF	TGTGCCAGCAGTTTCCCTGCGAATCAGCCCCAGCATTTT
.	.	TRBJ2-1	TRBV7-8	CASSLGGGVGGNSYNEQFF	TGTGCCAGCAGCTTAGGTGGCGGGGTTGGCGGCAACTCCTACAATGAGCAGTTCTTC
TRBD1	many	TRBJ1-2	TRBV7-9	CASNDRAFGYTF	TGTGCCAGCAACGACAGGGCCTTTGGCTACACCTTC
TRBD1	.	TRBJ2-7	TRBV7-6	CACSLKQGEGEQYF	TGTGCCTGCAGCTTAAAACAGGGGGAAGGGGAGCAGTACTTC
TRBD2	.	TRBJ2-7	TRBV20-1	CSARDVASGTEQYF	TGCAGTGCTAGAGATGTGGCTAGCGGGACCGAGCAGTACTTC
.	.	TRBJ2-7	TRBV6-5	CASSYFTGTVPYEQYF	TGTGCCAGCAGTTACTTTACCGGGACGGTACCCTACGAGCAGTACTTC